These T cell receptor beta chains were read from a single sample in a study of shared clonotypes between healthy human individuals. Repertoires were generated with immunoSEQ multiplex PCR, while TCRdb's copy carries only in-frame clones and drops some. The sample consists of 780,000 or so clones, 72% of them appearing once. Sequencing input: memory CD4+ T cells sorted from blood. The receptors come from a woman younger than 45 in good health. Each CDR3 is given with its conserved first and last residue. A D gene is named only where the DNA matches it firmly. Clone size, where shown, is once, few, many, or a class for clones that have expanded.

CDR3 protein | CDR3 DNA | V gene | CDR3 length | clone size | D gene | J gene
CASSIGGTGGGEQFF | TGTGCCAGTAGTATAGGTGGGACAGGGGGCGGAGAGCAGTTCTTC | TRBV19 | 15 | NA | TRBD1 | TRBJ2-1
CASRHRENYGYTF | TGTGCCAGTAGACACAGGGAAAACTATGGCTACACCTTC | TRBV19 | 13 | NA | NA | TRBJ1-2
CASSPVSLVGETQYF | TGTGCCAGCAGCCCGGTCTCTCTCGTGGGAGAGACCCAGTACTTC | TRBV7-2 | 15 | NA | NA | TRBJ2-5
CATSRDLRGLLAGPTQYF | TGTGCCACCAGCAGAGACCTACGGGGGTTGCTAGCGGGTCCGACGCAGTATTTT | TRBV15 | 18 | many | TRBD2 | TRBJ2-3
CASSLSPTLNYGYTF | TGTGCCAGCAGTTTATCGCCCACGTTAAACTATGGCTACACCTTC | TRBV27 | 15 | NA | NA | TRBJ1-2
CASSLDAPKDGYTF | TGCGCCAGCAGCTTGGACGCGCCCAAGGATGGCTACACCTTC | TRBV5-1 | 14 | NA | NA | TRBJ1-2
CASRGLAGGHTGELFF | TGCGCCAGCAGGGGTCTAGCGGGAGGTCATACCGGGGAGCTGTTTTTT | TRBV10-2 | 16 | NA | TRBD2 | TRBJ2-2
CASSPRSLPSGNTIYF | TGTGCCAGCAGCCCACGTAGCCTCCCTTCTGGAAACACCATATATTTT | TRBV7-4 | 16 | NA | NA | TRBJ1-3
CASSYTGTGRNYGYTF | TGTGCCAGCAGCTATACCGGGACAGGACGCAACTATGGCTACACCTTC | TRBV9 | 16 | NA | TRBD1 | TRBJ1-2
CASRARDTANYEQYF | TGTGCCAGCAGAGCCAGGGATACGGCAAACTACGAGCAGTACTTC | TRBV6-5 | 15 | once | NA | TRBJ2-7
CASTDENSYEQYF | TGCGCCAGCACTGATGAAAACTCCTACGAGCAGTACTTC | TRBV5-1 | 13 | few | NA | TRBJ2-7
CASSSGTAEAFF | TGTGCCAGCTCATCCGGGACCGCGGAAGCTTTCTTT | TRBV18 | 12 | NA | NA | TRBJ1-1
CASSQVDRDDEKLFF | TGTGCCAGCAGCCAAGTGGACAGGGATGATGAAAAACTGTTTTTT | TRBV4-2 | 15 | NA | TRBD1 | TRBJ1-4
CASSQDVGQGAQPQHF | TGCGCCAGCAGCCAAGACGTGGGACAGGGAGCTCAGCCCCAGCATTTT | TRBV4-1 | 16 | NA | TRBD1 | TRBJ1-5
CASSSGQGTRKLFF | TGTGCCAGCAGCTCGGGACAGGGAACGAGGAAACTGTTTTTT | TRBV11-2 | 14 | many | TRBD1 | TRBJ1-4
CASSPPQGPNTEAFF | TGTGCCAGCTCACCACCGCAGGGTCCGAACACTGAAGCTTTCTTT | TRBV18 | 15 | NA | NA | TRBJ1-1
CASGRTATYGYTF | TGTGCCAGCGGACGGACGGCTACCTATGGCTACACCTTC | TRBV27 | 13 | NA | NA | TRBJ1-2
CASRLVQGEQPQHF | TGTGCCAGCAGATTGGTCCAGGGCGAACAGCCCCAGCATTTT | TRBV2 | 14 | NA | NA | TRBJ1-5
CATSSDRGVSNQPQHF | TGTGCCACCAGCAGTGACAGGGGCGTAAGCAATCAGCCCCAGCATTTT | TRBV15 | 16 | many | TRBD1 | TRBJ1-5
CASSRWDRGISSTEAFF | TGTGCCAGTAGTAGGTGGGACAGGGGCATATCGAGCACTGAAGCTTTCTTT | TRBV19 | 17 | many | TRBD1 | TRBJ1-1